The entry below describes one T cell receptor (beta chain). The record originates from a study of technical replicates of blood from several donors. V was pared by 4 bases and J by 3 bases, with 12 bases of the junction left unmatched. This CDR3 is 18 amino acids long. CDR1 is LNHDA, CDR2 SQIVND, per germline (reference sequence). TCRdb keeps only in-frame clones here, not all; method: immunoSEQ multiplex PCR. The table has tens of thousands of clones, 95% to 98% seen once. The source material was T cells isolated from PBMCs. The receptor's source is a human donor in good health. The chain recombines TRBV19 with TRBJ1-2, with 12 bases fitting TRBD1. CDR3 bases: TGTGCCAGTAGTACAGGGACAGGGGGCCTCTCAATGCACTATGGCTACACCTTC. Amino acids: CASSTGTGGLSMHYGYTF. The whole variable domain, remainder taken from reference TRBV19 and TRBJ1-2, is DGGITQSPKYLFRKEGQNVTLSCEQNLNHDAMYWYRQDPGQGLRLIYYSQIVNDFQKGDIAEGYSVSREKKESFPLTVTSAQKNPTAFYLCASSTGTGGLSMHYGYTFGSGTRLTVV.